This T cell receptor beta chain stems from a study of shared T cell receptors in the human thymus. Sequencing was performed with immunoSEQ multiplex PCR; in TCRdb, only in-frame clones are kept and a portion is missing. The sample lists approximately 580,000 clones, 75% to 80% occurring once. This clone was observed a handful of times. Trimming took off 6 bases at V and 0 bases at J, with 5 bases between the two ends. Germline V gene sequence: CDR1 MDHEN, CDR2 SYDVKM. CDR3 length: 13 residues. This sample was shared with a second study, whose subject was human thymus T cells. As that study records: Corrective heart surgery yielded resections, and these provided the thymus tissue. Thymic and blood repertoires appeared to display a bias in their usage of V and J genes.

The V and J genes are TRBV28 and TRBJ2-2, with D unresolved. Sequenced input: thymocytes. This receptor was identified in a boy less than two years old with a congenital heart defect. CDR3 amino acids: CASRSTNTGELFF. CDR3 in DNA: TGTGCCAGCAGGTCAACGAACACCGGGGAGCTGTTTTTT.